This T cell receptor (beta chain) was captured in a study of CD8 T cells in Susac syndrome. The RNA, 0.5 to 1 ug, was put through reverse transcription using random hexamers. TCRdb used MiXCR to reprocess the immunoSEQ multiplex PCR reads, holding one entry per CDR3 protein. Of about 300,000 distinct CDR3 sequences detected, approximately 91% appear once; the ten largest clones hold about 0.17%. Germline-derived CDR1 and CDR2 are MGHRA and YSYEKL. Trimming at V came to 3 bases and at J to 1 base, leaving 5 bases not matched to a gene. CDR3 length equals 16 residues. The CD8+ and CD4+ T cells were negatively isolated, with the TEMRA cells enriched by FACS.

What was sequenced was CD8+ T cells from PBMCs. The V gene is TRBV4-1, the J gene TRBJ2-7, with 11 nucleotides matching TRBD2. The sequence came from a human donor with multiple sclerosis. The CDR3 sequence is CASSHETSGGSYEQYF. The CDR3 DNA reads TGCGCCAGCAGCCACGAAACTAGCGGGGGTTCCTACGAGCAGTACTTC.